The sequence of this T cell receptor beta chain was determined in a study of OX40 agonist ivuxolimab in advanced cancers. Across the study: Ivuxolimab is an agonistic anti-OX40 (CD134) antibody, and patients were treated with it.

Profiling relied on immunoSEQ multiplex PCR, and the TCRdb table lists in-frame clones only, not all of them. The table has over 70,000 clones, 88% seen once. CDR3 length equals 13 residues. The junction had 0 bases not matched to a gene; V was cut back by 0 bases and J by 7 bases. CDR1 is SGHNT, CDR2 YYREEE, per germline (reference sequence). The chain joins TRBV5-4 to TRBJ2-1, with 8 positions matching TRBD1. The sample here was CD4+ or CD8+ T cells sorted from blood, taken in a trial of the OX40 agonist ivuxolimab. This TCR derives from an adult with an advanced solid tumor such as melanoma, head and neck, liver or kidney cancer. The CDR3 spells CASSLDRGNEQFF. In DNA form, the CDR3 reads TGTGCCAGCAGCTTGGACAGGGGGAATGAGCAGTTCTTC. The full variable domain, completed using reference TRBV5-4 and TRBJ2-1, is ETGVTQSPTHLIKTRGQQVTLRCSSQSGHNTVSWYQQALGQGPQFIFQYYREEENGRGNFPPRFSGLQFPNYSSELNVNALELDDSALYLCASSLDRGNEQFFGPGTRLTVL.